Described below is a single T cell receptor beta chain sequence and its context. Its cognate antigen has yet to be identified. Per-nucleotide qualities are absent, and no much larger clonotype sits a single base away. From each donor, a single peripheral blood sample of 100 to 150 mL on average was drawn into heparinised tubes. Using a panel that included CD45RO, CCR7, CD25, CD127, CD95 and CD27, naive, central memory, regulatory and stem cell-like memory CD4+ T cells were sorted on a BD FACSAria II. A purity above 95% was achieved for all sorted populations. PBMCs were isolated immediately by Lymphoprep density gradient centrifugation and stained directly without culture. So that batch effects would be minimized, each experiment stained and sorted samples in pairs, pairing one healthy donor with one patient. The entire isolated RNA was reverse transcribed using the High Capacity cDNA Reverse Transcription Kit, and thus expressed TCRB transcripts were sequenced. Deep immunoSEQ sequencing was applied to naive, central memory and regulatory T cell samples, giving an average of roughly 3.5 million total reads per sample. After sorted cells were lysed in RLT buffer, RNA was extracted with DNase-treated RNeasy Micro or Mini kits, with the choice depending on cell number. Each cell subset was processed separately to prevent cross-contamination, with patient and healthy donor samples processed together. The immunoSEQ multiplex PCR was used to amplify TCRB sequences from cDNA, generating 87-bp fragments that spanned the CDR3 region. Sequencing of the amplicons was performed on the Illumina HiSeq platform. The authors' pipeline ran thus. PCR bias was computationally corrected using synthetic template baselines, reads within Hamming distance 2 were collapsed, and singletons that could not be merged were discarded. Reads were aligned to IMGT to assign V, D and J genes, CDR3 length, and insertions or deletions at six rearrangement sites. Within each subset, clonotype counts were normalized to the number of sorted cells before true diversity and Gini coefficients were calculated with the tcR R package. The overlap coefficient, calculated on TCRB nucleotide sequences, was used to quantify repertoire sharing. Out-of-frame TCRB sequences from naive cells were analyzed as a proxy for the pre-selection repertoire. The table comes from immuneACCESS by way of TCRdb, which keeps in-frame sequences with V and J called. Part of the clones is missing from these tables; in studies checked, under half for an unresolved V gene and the rest for unknown reasons. V and J calls and clone size come straight from that table; D and trimming were deduced from the DNA. A total of some 640,000 clones appear in this sample, over 12% of them only once. The ten most abundant clones make up 0.035% to 0.04% of the sample.

The sample is drawn from a study of beta chain features in type 1 diabetes (dated by TCRdb to 2017 to 2018). General notes on the study: No differences in mean age, gender distribution, total cell number or subset yield were found between patients and healthy donors. Across all samples, approximately 100 million sorted cells were examined, and cell number per subset correlated strongly with RNA yield. Naive and central memory subsets were obtained from all 30 or so donors, but regulatory and stem cell-like memory subsets were isolated from only 8 patients and roughly 8 healthy donors. In the study, TCRB repertoires of sorted circulating CD4+ T cell subsets from recently diagnosed type 1 diabetes patients were compared with those of matched healthy donors. General study outcomes and caveats: In all four CD4+ subsets, TCRB CDR3 length was moderately but significantly shorter in type 1 diabetes patients. PCR might favor shorter templates, but patient and control samples were amplified and corrected together, so any skew would affect both groups equally. Because cDNA was sequenced instead of genomic DNA, activated cells with high expression could be over-represented, although the groups did not differ in activation or CD3 levels. Because the HLA sub-analyses included only small numbers of individuals, any influence of HLA type on TCRB rearrangement was left unresolved. Patients with type 1 diabetes made fewer insertions and deleted more nucleotides at VDJ recombination sites, implying thymic rearrangement abnormalities. The naive, central memory and regulatory TCRB repertoires appeared to resemble one another more closely among patients than among healthy donors.

Sequenced input: naive CD4+ T cells from blood. The sample's cell subset or site, from its label and the paper: true naive CD4+ T cells. The receptor was isolated from a man aged 18 to 35 with type 1 diabetes.

Here is the DNA: TGTGCCAGCAGCTTGGTTGAGTCAAGGGACCAGCAGCATTTT. Its amino acids are CASSLVESRDQQHF. The chain uses TRBV5-6 and TRBJ1-5; the best D guess is TRBD1, with 5 bases matching. Looking up the germline V gene yields CDR1 SGHDT and CDR2 YYEEEE. V and J are truncated by 0 bases and 13 bases respectively, leaving an intervening sequence of 17 bases. From cysteine to phenylalanine, the CDR3 is 14 amino acids long. Only CDR3 DNA is held: 42 bases, read in frame from base 1.